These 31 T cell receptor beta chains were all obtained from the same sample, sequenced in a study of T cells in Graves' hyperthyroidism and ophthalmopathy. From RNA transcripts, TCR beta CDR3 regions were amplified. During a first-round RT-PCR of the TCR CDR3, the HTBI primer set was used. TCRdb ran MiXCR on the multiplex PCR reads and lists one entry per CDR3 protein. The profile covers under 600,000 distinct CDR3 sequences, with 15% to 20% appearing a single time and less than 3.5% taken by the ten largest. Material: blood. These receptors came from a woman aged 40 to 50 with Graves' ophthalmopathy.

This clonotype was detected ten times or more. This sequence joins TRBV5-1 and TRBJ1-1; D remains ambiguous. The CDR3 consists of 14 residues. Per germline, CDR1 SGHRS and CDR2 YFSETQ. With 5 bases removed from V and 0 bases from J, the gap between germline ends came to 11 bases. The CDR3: CASSRSGMNTEAFF. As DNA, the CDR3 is TGCGCCAGCAGTAGGTCTGGAATGAACACTGAAGCTTTCTTT.

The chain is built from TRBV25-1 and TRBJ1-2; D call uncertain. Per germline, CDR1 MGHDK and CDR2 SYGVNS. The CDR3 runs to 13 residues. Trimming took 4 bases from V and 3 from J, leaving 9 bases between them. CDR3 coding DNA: TGTGCCAGCAGTGCGGGAGTAGACTATGGCTACACCTTC. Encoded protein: CASSAGVDYGYTF.

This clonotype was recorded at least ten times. The DNA for the CDR3 is TGCAGTGCTAGAGATCCCCCTTCCCCTAACTCGACTGAAGCTTTCTTT. Protein: CSARDPPSPNSTEAFF. The J gene is TRBJ1-1, the V gene TRBV20-1, with D unresolved. The V gene's germline CDR1 is DFQATT and CDR2 SNEGSKA (reference sequence). Trimming left V 0 bases short and J 5 bases short, with 19 bases between. The CDR3 sequence is 16 residues long.

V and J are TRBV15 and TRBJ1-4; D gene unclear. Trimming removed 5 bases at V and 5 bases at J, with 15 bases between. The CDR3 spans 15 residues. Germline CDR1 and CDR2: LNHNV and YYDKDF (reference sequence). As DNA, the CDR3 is TGTGCCACCAGCGCACTCCCGGACGTAAATGAAAAACTGTTTTTT. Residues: CATSALPDVNEKLFF.

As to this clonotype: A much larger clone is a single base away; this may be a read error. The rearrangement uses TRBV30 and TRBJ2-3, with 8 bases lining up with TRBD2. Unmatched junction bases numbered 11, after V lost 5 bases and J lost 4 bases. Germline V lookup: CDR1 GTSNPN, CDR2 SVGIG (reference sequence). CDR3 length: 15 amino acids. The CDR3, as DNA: TGTGCCTGGGCAGCCGGGACTAGTTTTGCAGATACGCAGTATTTT. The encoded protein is CAWAAGTSFADTQYF.

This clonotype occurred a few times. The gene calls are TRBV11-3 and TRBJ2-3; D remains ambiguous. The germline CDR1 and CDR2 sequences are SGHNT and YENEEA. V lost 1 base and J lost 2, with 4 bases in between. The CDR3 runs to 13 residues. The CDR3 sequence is CASSLVHTDTQYF. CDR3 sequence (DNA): TGTGCCAGCAGCTTAGTCCACACAGATACGCAGTATTTT.

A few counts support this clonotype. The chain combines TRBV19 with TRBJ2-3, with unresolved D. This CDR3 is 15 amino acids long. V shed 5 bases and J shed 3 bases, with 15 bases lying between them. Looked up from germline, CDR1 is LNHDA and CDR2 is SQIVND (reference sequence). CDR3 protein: CASSPYTTPTDTQYF. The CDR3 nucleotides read TGTGCCAGTAGTCCGTACACTACACCTACAGATACGCAGTATTTT.

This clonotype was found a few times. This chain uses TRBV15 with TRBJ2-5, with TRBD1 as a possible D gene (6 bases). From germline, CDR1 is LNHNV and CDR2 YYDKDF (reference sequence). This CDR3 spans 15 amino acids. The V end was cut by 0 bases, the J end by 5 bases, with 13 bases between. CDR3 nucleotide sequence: TGTGCCACCAGCAGAGATGAACAGGGATGGGAGACCCAGTACTTC. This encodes CATSRDEQGWETQYF.

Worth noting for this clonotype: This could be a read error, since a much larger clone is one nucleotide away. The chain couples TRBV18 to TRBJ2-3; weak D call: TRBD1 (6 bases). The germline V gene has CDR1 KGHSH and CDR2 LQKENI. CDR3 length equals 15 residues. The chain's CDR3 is CASSPGQGKSDTKYF. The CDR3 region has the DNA TGTGCCAGCTCACCGGGGCAGGGGAAATCAGATACGAAGTATTTT.

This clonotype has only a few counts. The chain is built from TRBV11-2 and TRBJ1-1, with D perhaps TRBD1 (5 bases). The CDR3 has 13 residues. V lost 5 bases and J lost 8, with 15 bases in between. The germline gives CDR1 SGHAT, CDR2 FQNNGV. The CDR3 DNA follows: TGTGCCAGCAGCCAAGGCAGGGCGGGGGAAGCTTTCTTT. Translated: CASSQGRAGEAFF.

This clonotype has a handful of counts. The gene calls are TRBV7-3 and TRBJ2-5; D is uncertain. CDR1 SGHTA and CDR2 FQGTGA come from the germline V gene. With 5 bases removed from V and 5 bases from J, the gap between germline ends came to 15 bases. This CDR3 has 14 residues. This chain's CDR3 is CASSHVPPGETQYF. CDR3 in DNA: TGTGCCAGCAGCCACGTTCCCCCCGGGGAGACCCAGTACTTC. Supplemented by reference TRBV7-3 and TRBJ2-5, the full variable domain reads GAGVSQTPSNKVTEKGKYVELRCDPISGHTALYWYRQSLGQGPEFLIYFQGTGAADDSGLPNDRFFAVRPEGSVSTLKIQRTERGDSAVYLCASSHVPPGETQYFGPGTRLLVL.

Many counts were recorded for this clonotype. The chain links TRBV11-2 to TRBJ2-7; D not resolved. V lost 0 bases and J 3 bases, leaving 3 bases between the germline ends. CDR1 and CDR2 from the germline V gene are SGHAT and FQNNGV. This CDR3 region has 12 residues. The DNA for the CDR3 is TGTGCCAGCAGCTTAGAGCGCTACGAGCAGTACTTC. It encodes CASSLERYEQYF.

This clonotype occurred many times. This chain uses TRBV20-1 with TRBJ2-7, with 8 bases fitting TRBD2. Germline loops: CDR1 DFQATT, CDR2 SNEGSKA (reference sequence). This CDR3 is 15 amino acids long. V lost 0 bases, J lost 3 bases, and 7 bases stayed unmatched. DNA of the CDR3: TGCAGTGCTAGAGATTGGGGGACTAGTCGCTACGAGCAGTACTTC. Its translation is CSARDWGTSRYEQYF.

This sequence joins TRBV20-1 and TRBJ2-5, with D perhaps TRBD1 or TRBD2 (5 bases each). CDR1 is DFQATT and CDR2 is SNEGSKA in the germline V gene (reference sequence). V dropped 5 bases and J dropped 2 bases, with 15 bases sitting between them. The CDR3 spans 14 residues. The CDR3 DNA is TGCAGTGCTCCCTACGGGGCGTATCAAGAGACCCAGTACTTC. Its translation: CSAPYGAYQETQYF.

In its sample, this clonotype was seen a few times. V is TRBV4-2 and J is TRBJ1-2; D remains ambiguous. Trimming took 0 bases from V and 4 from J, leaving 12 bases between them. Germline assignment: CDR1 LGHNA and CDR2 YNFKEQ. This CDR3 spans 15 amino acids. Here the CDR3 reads CASSQEARTVYGYTF. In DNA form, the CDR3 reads TGTGCCAGCAGCCAAGAAGCCAGAACAGTCTATGGCTACACCTTC.

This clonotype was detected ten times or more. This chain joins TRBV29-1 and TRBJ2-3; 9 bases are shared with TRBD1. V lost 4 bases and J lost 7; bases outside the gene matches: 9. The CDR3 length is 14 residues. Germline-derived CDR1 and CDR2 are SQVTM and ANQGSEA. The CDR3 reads CSVVIMDRGNTQYF. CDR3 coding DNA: TGCAGCGTTGTAATCATGGACAGGGGAAATACGCAGTATTTT.

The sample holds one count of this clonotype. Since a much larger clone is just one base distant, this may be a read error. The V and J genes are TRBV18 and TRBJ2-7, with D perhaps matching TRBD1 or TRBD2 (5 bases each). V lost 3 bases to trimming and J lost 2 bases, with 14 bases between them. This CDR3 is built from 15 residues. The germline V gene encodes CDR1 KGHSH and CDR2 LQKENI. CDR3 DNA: TGTGCCAGCTCACCTGGGACCGCGAGCCCCTACGAGCAGTACTTC. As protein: CASSPGTASPYEQYF.

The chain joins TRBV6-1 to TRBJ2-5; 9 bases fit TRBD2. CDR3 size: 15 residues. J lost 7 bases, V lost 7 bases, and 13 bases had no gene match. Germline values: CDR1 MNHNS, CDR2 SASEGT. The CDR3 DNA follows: TGTGCCAGCACAGGGACTTTGCGCGGGAGGGGGACCCAGTACTTC. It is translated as CASTGTLRGRGTQYF.

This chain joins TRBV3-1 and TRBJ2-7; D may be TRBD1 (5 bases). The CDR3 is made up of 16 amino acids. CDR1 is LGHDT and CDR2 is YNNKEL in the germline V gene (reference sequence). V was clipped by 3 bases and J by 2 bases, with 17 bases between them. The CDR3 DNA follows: TGTGCCAGCAGCCAGGGGCTCGTTCAGGCAGCCTACGAGCAGTACTTC. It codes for CASSQGLVQAAYEQYF.

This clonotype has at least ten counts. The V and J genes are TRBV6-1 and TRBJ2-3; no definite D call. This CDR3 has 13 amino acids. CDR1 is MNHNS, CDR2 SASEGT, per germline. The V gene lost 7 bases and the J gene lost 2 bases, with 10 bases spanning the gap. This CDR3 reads CASTHGPTDTQYF. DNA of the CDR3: TGTGCCAGCACTCACGGACCCACAGATACGCAGTATTTT.

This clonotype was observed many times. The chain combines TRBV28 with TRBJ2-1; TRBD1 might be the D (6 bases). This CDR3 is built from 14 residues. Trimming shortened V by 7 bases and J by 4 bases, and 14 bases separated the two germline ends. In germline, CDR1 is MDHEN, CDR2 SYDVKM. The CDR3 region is CASTGNREYNEQFF. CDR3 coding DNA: TGTGCCAGCACCGGGAACAGGGAGTACAATGAGCAGTTCTTC.

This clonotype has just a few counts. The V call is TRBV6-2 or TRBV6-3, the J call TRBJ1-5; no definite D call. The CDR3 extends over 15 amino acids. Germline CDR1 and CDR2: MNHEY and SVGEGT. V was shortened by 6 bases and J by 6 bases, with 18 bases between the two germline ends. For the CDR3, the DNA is TGTGCCAGCAGACTACGTGGCCAAGTAGGTCAGCCCCAGCATTTT. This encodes CASRLRGQVGQPQHF.

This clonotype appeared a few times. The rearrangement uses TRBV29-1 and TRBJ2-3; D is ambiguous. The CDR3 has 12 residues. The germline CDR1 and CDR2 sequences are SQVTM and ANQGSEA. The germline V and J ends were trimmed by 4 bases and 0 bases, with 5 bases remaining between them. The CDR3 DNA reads TGCAGCGTTGCCTCTAGCACAGATACGCAGTATTTT. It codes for CSVASSTDTQYF.

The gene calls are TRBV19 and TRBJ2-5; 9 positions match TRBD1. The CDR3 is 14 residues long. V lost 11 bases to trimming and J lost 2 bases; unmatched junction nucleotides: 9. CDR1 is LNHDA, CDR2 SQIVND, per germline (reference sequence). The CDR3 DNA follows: TGTGCCGGTGACTCGGGACAGGGACAAGAGACCCAGTACTTC. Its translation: CAGDSGQGQETQYF.

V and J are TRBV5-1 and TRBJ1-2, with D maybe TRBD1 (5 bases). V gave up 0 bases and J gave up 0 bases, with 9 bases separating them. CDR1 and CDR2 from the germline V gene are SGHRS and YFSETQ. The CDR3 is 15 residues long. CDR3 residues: CASSLVPGTNYGYTF. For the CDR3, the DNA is TGCGCCAGCAGCTTGGTTCCAGGGACTAACTATGGCTACACCTTC.

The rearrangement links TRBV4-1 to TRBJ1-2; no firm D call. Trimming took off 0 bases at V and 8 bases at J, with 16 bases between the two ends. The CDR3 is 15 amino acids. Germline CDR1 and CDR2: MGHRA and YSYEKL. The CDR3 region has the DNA TGCGCCAGCAGCCAAGAACGGGAATTACGCTCGGGCTACACCTTC. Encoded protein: CASSQERELRSGYTF.

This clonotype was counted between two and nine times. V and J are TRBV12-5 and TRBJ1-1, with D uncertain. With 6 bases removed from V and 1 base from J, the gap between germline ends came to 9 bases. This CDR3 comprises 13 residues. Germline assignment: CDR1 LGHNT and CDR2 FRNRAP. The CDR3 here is CASGRWGNTEAFF. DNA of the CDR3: TGTGCTAGTGGCCGCTGGGGGAACACTGAAGCTTTCTTT. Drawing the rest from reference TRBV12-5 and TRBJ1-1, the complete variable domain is DARVTQTPRHKVTEMGQEVTMRCQPILGHNTVFWYRQTMMQGLELLAYFRNRAPLDDSGMPKDRFSAEMPDATLATLKIQPSEPRDSAVYFCASGRWGNTEAFFGQGTRLTVV.

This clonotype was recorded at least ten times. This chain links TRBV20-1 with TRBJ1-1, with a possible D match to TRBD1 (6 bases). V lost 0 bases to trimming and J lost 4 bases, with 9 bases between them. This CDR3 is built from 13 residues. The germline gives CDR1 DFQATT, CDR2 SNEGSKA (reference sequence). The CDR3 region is CSARDQGTTEAFF. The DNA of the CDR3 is TGCAGTGCTAGAGATCAGGGGACCACTGAAGCTTTCTTT.

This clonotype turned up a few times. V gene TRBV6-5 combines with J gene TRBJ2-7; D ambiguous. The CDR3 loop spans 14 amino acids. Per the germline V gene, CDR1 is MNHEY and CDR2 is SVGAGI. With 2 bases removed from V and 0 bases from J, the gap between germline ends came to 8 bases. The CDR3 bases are TGTGCCAGCAGTTACGGCAGAGGCTCCTACGAGCAGTACTTC. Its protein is CASSYGRGSYEQYF.

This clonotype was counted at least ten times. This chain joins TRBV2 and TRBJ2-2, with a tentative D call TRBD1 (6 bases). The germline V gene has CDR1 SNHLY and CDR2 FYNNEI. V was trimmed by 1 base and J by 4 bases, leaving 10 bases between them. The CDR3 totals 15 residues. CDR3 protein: CASSEERGGTGELFF. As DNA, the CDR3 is TGTGCCAGCAGTGAAGAGAGAGGGGGCACCGGGGAGCTGTTTTTT. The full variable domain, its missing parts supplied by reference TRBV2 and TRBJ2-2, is EPEVTQTPSHQVTQMGQEVILRCVPISNHLYFYWYRQILGQKVEFLVSFYNNEISEKSEIFDDQFSVERPDGSNFTLKIRSTKLEDSAMYFCASSEERGGTGELFFGEGSRLTVL.

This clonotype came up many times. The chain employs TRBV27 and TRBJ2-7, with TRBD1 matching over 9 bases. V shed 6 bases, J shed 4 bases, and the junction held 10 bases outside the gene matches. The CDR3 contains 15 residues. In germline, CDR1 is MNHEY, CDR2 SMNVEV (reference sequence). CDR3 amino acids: CASSMTGTGPYEQYF. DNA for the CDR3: TGTGCCAGCAGCATGACCGGGACAGGGCCGTACGAGCAGTACTTC.